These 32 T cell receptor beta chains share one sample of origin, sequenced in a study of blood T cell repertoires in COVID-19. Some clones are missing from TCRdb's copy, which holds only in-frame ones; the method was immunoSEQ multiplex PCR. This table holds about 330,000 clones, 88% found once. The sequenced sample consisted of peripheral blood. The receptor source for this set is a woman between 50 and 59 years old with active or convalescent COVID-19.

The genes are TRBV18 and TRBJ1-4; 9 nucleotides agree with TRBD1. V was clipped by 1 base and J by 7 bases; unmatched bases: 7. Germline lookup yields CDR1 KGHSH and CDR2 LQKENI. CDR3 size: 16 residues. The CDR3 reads CASSPLSGTGIEKLFF. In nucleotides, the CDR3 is TGTGCCAGCTCACCACTTTCCGGGACAGGGATTGAAAAACTGTTTTTT.

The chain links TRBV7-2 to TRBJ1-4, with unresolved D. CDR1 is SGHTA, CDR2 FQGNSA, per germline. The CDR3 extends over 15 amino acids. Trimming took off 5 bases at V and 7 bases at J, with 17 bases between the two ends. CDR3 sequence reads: CASSPRRGASEKLFF. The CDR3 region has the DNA TGTGCCAGCAGCCCCCGGCGGGGTGCGAGTGAAAAACTGTTTTTT.

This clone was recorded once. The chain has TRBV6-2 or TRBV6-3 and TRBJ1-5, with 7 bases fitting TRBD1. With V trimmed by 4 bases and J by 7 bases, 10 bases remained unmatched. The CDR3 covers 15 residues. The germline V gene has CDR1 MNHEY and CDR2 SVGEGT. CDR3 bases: TGTGCCAGCAGTTTCCAACCGGGACAGCGACAGCCCCAGCATTTT. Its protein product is CASSFQPGQRQPQHF.

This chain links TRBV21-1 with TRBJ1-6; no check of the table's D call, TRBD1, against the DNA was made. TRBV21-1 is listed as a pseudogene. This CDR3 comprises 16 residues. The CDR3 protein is CASRKTGPSYNSPLHF. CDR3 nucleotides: TGTGCCAGCAGGAAGACAGGGCCCTCCTATAATTCACCCCTCCACTTT.

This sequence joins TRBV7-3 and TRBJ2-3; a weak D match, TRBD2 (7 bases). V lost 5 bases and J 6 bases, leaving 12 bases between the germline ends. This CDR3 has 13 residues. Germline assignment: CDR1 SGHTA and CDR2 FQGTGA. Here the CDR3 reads CASSGGARDTQYF. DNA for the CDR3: TGTGCCAGCAGCGGGGGGGCGCGGGATACGCAGTATTTT.

The CDR3 here is CAISDWQDNYGYTF. As DNA, the CDR3 is TGTGCCATCAGTGATTGGCAGGATAACTATGGCTACACCTTC. This chain joins TRBV10-3 and TRBJ1-2; D call uncertain. This CDR3 is 14 amino acids long. The germline V gene has CDR1 ENHRY and CDR2 SYGVKD. V lost 3 bases to trimming and J lost 1 base, with 9 bases between them.

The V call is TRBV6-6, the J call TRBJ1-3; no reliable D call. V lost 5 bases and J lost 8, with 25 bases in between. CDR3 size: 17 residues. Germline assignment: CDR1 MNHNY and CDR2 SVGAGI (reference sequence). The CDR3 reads CASSPTQLFPPWDTIYF. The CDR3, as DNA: TGTGCCAGCAGTCCCACGCAACTATTTCCCCCGTGGGACACCATATATTTT.

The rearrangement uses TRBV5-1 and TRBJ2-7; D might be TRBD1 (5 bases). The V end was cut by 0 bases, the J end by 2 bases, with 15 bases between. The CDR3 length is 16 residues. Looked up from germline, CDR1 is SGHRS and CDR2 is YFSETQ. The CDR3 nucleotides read TGCGCCAGCAGCTTGGGACAAGGGGTACGGACCTACGAGCAGTACTTC. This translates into CASSLGQGVRTYEQYF. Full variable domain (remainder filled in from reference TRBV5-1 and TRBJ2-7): KAGVTQTPRYLIKTRGQQVTLSCSPISGHRSVSWYQQTPGQGLQFLFEYFSETQRNKGNFPGRFSGRQFSNSRSEMNVSTLELGDSALYLCASSLGQGVRTYEQYFGPGTRLTVT.

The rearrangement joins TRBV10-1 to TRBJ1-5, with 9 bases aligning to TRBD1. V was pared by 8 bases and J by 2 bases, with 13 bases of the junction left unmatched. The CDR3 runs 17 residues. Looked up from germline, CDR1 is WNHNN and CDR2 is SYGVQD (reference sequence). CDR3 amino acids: CASDRDRVGCGNQPQHF. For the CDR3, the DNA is TGCGCCAGCGACCGGGACAGGGTCGGTTGTGGCAATCAGCCCCAGCATTTT.

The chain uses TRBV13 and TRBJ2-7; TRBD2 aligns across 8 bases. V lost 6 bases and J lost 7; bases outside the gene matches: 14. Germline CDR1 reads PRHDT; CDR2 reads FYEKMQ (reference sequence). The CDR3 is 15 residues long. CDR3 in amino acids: CASRAREGPFSEQYF. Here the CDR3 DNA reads TGTGCCAGCAGGGCCCGGGAGGGCCCCTTTTCGGAGCAGTACTTC.

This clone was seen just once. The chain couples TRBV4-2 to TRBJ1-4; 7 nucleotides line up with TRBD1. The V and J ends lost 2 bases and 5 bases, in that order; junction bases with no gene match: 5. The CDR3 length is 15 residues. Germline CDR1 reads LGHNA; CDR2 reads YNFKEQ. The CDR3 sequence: CASSQKQGINEKLFF. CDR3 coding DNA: TGTGCCAGCAGCCAAAAACAGGGGATAAATGAAAAACTGTTTTTT.

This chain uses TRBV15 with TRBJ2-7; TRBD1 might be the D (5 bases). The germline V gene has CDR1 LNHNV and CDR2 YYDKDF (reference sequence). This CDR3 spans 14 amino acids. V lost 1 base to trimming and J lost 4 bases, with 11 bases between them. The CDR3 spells CATSRGAGQYEQYF. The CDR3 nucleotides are TGTGCCACCAGCAGAGGAGCAGGGCAGTACGAGCAGTACTTC.

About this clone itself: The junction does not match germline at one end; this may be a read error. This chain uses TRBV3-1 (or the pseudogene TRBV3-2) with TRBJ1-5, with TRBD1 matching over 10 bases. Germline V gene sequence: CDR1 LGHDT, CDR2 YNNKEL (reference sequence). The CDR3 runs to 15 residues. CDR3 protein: CASNQAGTGDQPQHF. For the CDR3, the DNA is TGTGCCAGCAACCAAGCCGGGACAGGGGATCAGCCCCAGCATTTT.

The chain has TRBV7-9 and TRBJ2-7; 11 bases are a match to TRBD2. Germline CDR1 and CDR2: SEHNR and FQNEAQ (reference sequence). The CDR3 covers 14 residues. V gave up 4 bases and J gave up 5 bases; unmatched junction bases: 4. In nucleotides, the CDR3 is TGTGCCAGCAGCTCGGGACTAGCGGCGCACGAGCAGTACTTC. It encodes CASSSGLAAHEQYF. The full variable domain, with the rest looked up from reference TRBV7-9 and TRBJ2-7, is DTGVSQNPRHKITKRGQNVTFRCDPISEHNRLYWYRQTLGQGPEFLTYFQNEAQLEKSRLLSDRFSAERPKGSFSTLEIQRTEQGDSAMYLCASSSGLAAHEQYFGPGTRLTVT.

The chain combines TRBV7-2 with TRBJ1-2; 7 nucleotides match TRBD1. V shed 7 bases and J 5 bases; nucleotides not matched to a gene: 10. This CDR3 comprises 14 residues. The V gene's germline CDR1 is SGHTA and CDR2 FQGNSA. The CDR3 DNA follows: TGTGCCAGCACCGAAAGGACAGGACCGTATGGCTACACCTTC. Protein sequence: CASTERTGPYGYTF.

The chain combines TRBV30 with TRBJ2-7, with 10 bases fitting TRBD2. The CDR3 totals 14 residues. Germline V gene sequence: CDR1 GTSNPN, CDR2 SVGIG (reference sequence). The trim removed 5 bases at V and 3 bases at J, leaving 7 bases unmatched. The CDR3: CAWDSSGGNYEQYF. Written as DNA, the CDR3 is TGTGCCTGGGATTCTAGCGGGGGTAACTACGAGCAGTACTTC.

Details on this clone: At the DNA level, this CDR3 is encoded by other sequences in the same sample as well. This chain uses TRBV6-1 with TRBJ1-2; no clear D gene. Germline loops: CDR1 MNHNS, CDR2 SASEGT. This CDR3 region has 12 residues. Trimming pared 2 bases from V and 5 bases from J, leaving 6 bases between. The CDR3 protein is CASSERGYGYTF. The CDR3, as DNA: TGTGCCAGCAGTGAACGGGGATATGGCTACACCTTC.

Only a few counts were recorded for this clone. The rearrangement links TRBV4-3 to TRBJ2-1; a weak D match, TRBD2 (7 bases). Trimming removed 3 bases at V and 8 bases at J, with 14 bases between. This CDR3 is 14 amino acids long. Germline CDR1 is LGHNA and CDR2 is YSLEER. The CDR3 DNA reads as TGCGCCAGCAGCCAGACCCAGGGGAGGGATGAGCAGTTCTTC. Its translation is CASSQTQGRDEQFF.

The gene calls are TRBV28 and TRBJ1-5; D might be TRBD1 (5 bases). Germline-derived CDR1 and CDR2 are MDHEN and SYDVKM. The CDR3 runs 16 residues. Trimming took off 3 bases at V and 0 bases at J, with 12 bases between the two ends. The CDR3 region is CASSFLGGYSNQPQHF. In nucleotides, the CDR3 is TGTGCCAGCAGTTTCCTCGGGGGATATAGCAATCAGCCCCAGCATTTT.

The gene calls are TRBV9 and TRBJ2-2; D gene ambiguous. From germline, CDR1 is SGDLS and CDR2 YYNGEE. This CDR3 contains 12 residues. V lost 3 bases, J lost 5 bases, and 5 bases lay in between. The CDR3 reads CASSALTGELFF. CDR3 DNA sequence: TGTGCCAGCAGCGCTCTAACCGGGGAGCTGTTTTTT.

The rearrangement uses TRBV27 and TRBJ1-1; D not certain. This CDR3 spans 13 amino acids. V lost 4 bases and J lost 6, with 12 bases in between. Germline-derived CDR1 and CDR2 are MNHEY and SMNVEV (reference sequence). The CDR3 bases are TGTGCCAGCAGTTGGGCTGCGAGCTCTGAAGCTTTCTTT. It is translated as CASSWAASSEAFF.

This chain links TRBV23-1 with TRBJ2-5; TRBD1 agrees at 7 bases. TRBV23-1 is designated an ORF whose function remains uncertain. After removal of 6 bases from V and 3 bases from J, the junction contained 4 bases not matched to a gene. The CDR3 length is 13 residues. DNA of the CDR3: TGCGCCAGCAGCCGCGACAGGGAAGAGACCCAGTACTTC. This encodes CASSRDREETQYF.

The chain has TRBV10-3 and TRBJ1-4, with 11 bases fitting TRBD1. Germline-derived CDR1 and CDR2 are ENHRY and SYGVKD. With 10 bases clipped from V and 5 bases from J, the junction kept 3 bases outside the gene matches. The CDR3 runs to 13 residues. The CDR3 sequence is CATGQGENEKLFF. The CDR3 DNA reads TGTGCCACGGGACAGGGGGAAAATGAAAAACTGTTTTTT.

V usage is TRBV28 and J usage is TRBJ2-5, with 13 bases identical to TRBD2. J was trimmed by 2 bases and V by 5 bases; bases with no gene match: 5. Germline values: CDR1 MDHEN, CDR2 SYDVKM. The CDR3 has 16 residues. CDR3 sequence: CASSRGLAGTQETQYF. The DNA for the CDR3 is TGTGCCAGCAGTCGGGGACTAGCGGGAACACAAGAGACCCAGTACTTC. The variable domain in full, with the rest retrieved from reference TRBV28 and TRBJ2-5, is DVKVTQSSRYLVKRTGEKVFLECVQDMDHENMFWYRQDPGLGLRLIYFSYDVKMKEKGDIPEGYSVSREKKERFSLILESASTNQTSMYLCASSRGLAGTQETQYFGPGTRLLVL.

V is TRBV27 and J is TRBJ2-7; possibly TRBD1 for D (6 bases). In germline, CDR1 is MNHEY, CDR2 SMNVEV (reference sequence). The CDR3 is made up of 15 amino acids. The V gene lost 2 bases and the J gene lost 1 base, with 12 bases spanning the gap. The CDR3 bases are TGTGCCAGCAGTTTAACCCGGGACAAGTCCTACGAGCAGTACTTC. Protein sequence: CASSLTRDKSYEQYF.

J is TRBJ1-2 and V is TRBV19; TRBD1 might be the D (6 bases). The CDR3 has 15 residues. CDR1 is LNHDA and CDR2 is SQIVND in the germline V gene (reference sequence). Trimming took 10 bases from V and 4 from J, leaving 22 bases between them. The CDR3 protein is CATSNPREGVYGYTF. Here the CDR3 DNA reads TGTGCCACTTCAAACCCAAGGGAGGGGGTCTATGGCTACACCTTC.

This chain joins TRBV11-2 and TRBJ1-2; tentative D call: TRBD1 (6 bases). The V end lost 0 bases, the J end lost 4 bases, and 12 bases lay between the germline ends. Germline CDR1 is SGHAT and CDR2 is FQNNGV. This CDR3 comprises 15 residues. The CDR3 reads CASSLDPRTVYGYTF. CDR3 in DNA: TGTGCCAGCAGCTTAGATCCTAGGACAGTCTATGGCTACACCTTC.

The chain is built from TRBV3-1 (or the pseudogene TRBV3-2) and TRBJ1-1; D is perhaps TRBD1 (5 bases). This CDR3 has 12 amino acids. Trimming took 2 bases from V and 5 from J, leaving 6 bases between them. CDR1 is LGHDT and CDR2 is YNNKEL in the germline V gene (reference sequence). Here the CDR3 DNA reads TGTGCCAGCAGCCAAAGGGGTACTGAAGCTTTCTTT. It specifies CASSQRGTEAFF.

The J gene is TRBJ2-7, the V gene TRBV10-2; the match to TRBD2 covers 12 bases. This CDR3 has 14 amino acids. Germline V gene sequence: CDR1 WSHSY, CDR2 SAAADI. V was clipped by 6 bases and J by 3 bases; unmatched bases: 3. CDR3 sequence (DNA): TGCGCCAGCAGCACGACTAGCGGGGGCTACGAGCAGTACTTC. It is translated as CASSTTSGGYEQYF.

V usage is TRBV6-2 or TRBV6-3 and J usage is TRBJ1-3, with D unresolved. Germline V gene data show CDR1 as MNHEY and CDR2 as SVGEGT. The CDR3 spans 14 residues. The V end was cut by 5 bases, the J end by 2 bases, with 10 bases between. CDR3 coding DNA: TGTGCCAGCAGTCTACTGAGTACTGGAAACACCATATATTTT. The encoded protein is CASSLLSTGNTIYF.

The CDR3 sequence: CASSLDTGYSNQPQHF. The CDR3 region has the DNA TGTGCCAGCAGCTTAGATACGGGGTATAGCAATCAGCCCCAGCATTTT. The gene calls are TRBV7-2 and TRBJ1-5; D call uncertain. Germline assignment: CDR1 SGHTA and CDR2 FQGNSA. The CDR3 contains 16 residues. Trimming removed 1 base from V and 0 bases from J, with 10 bases in between.

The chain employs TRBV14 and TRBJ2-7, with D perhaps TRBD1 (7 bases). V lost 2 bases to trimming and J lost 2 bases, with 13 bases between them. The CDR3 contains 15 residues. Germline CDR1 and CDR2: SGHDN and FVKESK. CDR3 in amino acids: CASSQLRGETYEQYF. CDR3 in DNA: TGTGCCAGCAGCCAACTCAGGGGGGAAACCTACGAGCAGTACTTC.